The clone carrying this TCR beta chain was counted only a few times. Antigen specificity is unknown. The data stem from a study of regulatory T cells in long-lasting Graves disease. Whole-study results and caveats: Because few samples were included, accuracy may have been lower. Persistent disease showed a preference for TRBV28, TRBJ1-2 and TRBJ2-5.

The time point is: persistent/refractory GD, antithyroid drugs over 5 years with positive TRAb. With RNA extracted from PBMCs as input, the TCR library was made. J gave up 3 bases and V 6 bases, and 7 bases lay outside the gene matches. Germline CDR1 is SGHTA and CDR2 is FQGNSA. The CDR3 is 15 amino acids. Relying on iRepertoire HTBI primers and Arm-PCR of CDR3 regions, the team built TCR beta libraries. TCRdb re-derived calls from the multiplex PCR reads in MiXCR, one entry per CDR3 protein. The sample shows a few hundred thousand distinct CDR3 sequences, approximately 25% of them seen only once. The TCR sequence derives from a woman in her thirties or forties with Graves disease. The gene calls are TRBV7-2 and TRBJ2-7, with 11 bases fitting TRBD1. The sample consisted of peripheral blood mononuclear cells (PBMCs), taken when the disease was refractory, from a patient treated with antithyroid drugs. The CDR3 loop is CASRQSGTGGYEQYF. The CDR3 nucleotides are TGTGCCAGCAGGCAATCCGGGACAGGGGGCTACGAGCAGTACTTC.